Listed below are T cell receptor beta chains from one sample, sequenced in a study of regulatory T cells in long-lasting Graves disease. TCRdb reanalysed the multiplex PCR reads using MiXCR and keeps one entry per CDR3 protein. This sample yields just over 600,000 distinct CDR3 sequences, of which 16% are seen a single time; around a sixth belongs to the top ten. The same sample was also studied in work on T cells in Graves' hyperthyroidism and ophthalmopathy.

Sequences were derived from peripheral blood mononuclear cells (PBMCs), sampled at new diagnosis, from a patient treated with antithyroid drugs. The receptors were gathered from a woman aged 30 to 39 with Graves disease. Both conserved end residues are part of each CDR3. The order of the fields is D gene, J gene, V gene, clone size, CDR3 DNA, CDR3 protein. D genes are given only for firm matches. Clone size appears in some rows only: once, few, many, or a class for an expanded clone.

D: .
J: TRBJ2-7
V: TRBV6-2/TRBV6-3
size: many
DNA: TGTGCCAGCAGTTACTCGATTGCCGCGAGCTCCTACGAGCAGTACTTC
CDR3: CASSYSIAASSYEQYF

D: .
J: TRBJ2-2
V: TRBV5-1
size: many
DNA: TGTGCCAGCAGCTTAGAACTAGCCGACACCGGGGAGCTGTTTTTT
CDR3: CASSLELADTGELFF

D: TRBD1
J: TRBJ2-5
V: TRBV5-1
size: few
DNA: TGCGCCAGCAGCCGGGACAGGGAGGACGAGACCCAGTACTTC
CDR3: CASSRDREDETQYF

D: .
J: TRBJ1-1
V: TRBV19
size: few
DNA: TGTGCCAGTAGTCCCGGTGGCGTACGAGCTTTCTTT
CDR3: CASSPGGVRAFF

D: TRBD1
J: TRBJ1-4
V: TRBV6-1
size: .
DNA: TGTGCCAGCAGTGGGCGAAGGACAGGGGCTGAAAAACTGTTTTTT
CDR3: CASSGRRTGAEKLFF

D: TRBD2
J: TRBJ2-3
V: TRBV2
size: many
DNA: TGTGCCAGCAGTGTTACTAGCGGGAGAGTCCCAGATACGCAGTATTTT
CDR3: CASSVTSGRVPDTQYF

D: TRBD1
J: TRBJ2-7
V: TRBV25-1
size: many
DNA: TGTGCCAGCAGTCGAACCGGGACAGGGGCCGAGCAGTACTTC
CDR3: CASSRTGTGAEQYF

D: .
J: TRBJ2-1
V: TRBV24-1
size: .
DNA: TGTGCCACCAGTGCCGAGGTATCGCGCCAGTTCTTC
CDR3: CATSAEVSRQFF

D: .
J: TRBJ2-7
V: TRBV28
size: many
DNA: TGTGCCAGCAGTTCTCCCACAGGGAACGAGCAGTACTTC
CDR3: CASSSPTGNEQYF

D: .
J: TRBJ2-1
V: TRBV20-1
size: many
DNA: TGCAGTGCTTCGCAGGAGCGGGCATCCTACAATGAGCAGTTCTTC
CDR3: CSASQERASYNEQFF

D: .
J: TRBJ2-7
V: TRBV11-2
size: few
DNA: TGTGCCAGCAGCTTTTCCGGGGGCTCCTACGAGCAGTACTTC
CDR3: CASSFSGGSYEQYF

D: .
J: TRBJ1-1
V: TRBV30
size: .
DNA: TGTGCCTGGAGTCCACTGCCCGGGACTGAAGCTTTCTTT
CDR3: CAWSPLPGTEAFF

D: .
J: TRBJ2-7
V: TRBV5-1
size: few
DNA: TGCGCCAGCAGCTTAAACAGTCAATTCTACGAGCAGTACTTC
CDR3: CASSLNSQFYEQYF

D: .
J: TRBJ2-7
V: TRBV11-2
size: many
DNA: TGTGCCAGCAGCTTCGACAGGTCTTCCTACGAGCAGTACTTC
CDR3: CASSFDRSSYEQYF